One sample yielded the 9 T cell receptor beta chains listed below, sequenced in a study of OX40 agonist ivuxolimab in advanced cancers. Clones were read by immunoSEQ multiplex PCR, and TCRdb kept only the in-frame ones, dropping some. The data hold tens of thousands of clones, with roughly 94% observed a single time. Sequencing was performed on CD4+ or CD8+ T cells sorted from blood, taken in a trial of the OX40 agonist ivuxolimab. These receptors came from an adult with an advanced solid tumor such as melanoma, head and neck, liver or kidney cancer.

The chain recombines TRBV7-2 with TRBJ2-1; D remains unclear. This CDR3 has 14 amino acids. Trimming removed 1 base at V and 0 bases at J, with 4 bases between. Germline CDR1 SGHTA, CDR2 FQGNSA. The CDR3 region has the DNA TGTGCCAGCAGCTTAGGAGGCTCCTACAATGAGCAGTTCTTC. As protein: CASSLGGSYNEQFF.

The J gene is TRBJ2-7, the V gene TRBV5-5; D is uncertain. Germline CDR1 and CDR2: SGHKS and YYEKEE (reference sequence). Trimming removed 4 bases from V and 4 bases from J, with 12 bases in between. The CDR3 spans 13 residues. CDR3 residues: CASSSTVGYEQYF. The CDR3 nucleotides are TGTGCCAGCAGCAGCACGGTTGGTTACGAGCAGTACTTC.

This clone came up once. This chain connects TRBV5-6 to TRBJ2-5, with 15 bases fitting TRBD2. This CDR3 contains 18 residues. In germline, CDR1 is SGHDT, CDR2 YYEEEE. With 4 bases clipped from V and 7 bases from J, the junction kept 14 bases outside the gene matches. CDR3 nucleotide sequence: TGTGCCAGCAGCCACTACTGGACTAGCGGGAGGGCATACGCGACCCAGTACTTC. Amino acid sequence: CASSHYWTSGRAYATQYF.

The CDR3 DNA sequence: TGCAGCGTTGAAGTCAGTGCGAACACCGGGGAGCTGTTTTTT. It translates to CSVEVSANTGELFF. The J gene is TRBJ2-2, the V gene TRBV29-1; D remains unclear. The ends were cut back, 1 base at V and 0 bases at J, with 6 bases in the middle. Germline values: CDR1 SQVTM, CDR2 ANQGSEA. The CDR3 loop spans 14 amino acids.

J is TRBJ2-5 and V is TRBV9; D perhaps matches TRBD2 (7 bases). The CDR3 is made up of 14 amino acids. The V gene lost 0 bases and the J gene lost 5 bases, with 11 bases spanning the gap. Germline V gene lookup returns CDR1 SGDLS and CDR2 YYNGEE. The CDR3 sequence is CASSVEGGAETQYF. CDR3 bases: TGTGCCAGCAGCGTAGAGGGGGGGGCGGAGACCCAGTACTTC.

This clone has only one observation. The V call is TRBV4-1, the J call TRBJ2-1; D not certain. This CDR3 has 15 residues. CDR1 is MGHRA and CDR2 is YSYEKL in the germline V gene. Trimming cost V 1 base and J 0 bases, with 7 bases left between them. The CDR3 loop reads CASSQVSGSYNEQFF. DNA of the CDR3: TGCGCCAGCAGCCAAGTTTCCGGCTCCTACAATGAGCAGTTCTTC.

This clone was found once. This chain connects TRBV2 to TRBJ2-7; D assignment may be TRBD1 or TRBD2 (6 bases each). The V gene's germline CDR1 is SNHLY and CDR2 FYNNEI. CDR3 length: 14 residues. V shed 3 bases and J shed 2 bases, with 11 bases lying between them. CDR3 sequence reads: CASSDHREAYEQYF. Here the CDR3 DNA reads TGTGCCAGCAGTGATCACAGGGAGGCCTACGAGCAGTACTTC.

The DNA of the CDR3 is TGTGCCAGCAGCTTAGCCAGGGCCAACACTGAAGCTTTCTTT. Protein product: CASSLARANTEAFF. The rearrangement uses TRBV7-6 and TRBJ1-1; TRBD1 might be the D (5 bases). The CDR3 extends over 14 amino acids. V gave up 0 bases and J gave up 2 bases, with 7 bases separating them. Germline loops: CDR1 SGHVS, CDR2 FNYEAQ.

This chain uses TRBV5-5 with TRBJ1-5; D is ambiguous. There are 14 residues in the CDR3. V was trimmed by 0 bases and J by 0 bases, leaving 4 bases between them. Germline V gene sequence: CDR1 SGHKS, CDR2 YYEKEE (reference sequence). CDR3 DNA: TGTGCCAGCAGCTTGGGCAGTAGCAATCAGCCCCAGCATTTT. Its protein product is CASSLGSSNQPQHF.